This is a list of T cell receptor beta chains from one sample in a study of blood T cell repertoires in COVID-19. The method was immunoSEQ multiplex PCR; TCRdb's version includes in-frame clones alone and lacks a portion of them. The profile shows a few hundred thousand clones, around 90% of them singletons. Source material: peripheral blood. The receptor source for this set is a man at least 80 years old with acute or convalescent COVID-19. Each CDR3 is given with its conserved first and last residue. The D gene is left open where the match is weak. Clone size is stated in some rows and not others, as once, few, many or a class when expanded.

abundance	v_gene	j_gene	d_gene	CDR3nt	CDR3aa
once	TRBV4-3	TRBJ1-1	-	TGCGCCAGCAGTAACAGTCTAATGAACACTGAAGCTTTCTTT	CASSNSLMNTEAFF
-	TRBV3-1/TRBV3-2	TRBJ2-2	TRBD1	TGTGCCAGCAGCCAACCCGGGACAGTGAACACCGGGGAGCTGTTTTTT	CASSQPGTVNTGELFF
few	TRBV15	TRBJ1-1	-	TGTGCCACCAGCAGAGGACTCCAAAATACTGAAGCTTTCTTT	CATSRGLQNTEAFF
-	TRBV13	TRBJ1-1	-	TGTGCCAGCAGCCCCTTGACAGGTCGAGGGAACACTGAAGCTTTCTTT	CASSPLTGRGNTEAFF
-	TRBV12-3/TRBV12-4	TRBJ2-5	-	TGTGCCAGCAGTTTGCAGGGTATTAGGGCCCAGTACTTC	CASSLQGIRAQYF
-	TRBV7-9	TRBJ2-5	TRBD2	TGTGCCAGCAGCCGAAGCGGGAGGGCCCCGGGAGAGACCCAGTACTTC	CASSRSGRAPGETQYF
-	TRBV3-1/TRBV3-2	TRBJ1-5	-	TGTGCCAGCAGCCAGGGCAGGGGCTCAGGTCAGCCCCAGCATTTT	CASSQGRGSGQPQHF
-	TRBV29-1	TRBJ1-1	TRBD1	TGCAGCGTTAGACAGGGGAGGGGTACTGAAGCTTTCTTT	CSVRQGRGTEAFF
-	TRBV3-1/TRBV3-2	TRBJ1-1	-	TGTGCCAGCAGCCAAGCCAACAAGAACACTGAAGCTTTCTTT	CASSQANKNTEAFF
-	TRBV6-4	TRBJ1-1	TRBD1	TGTGCCAGCAGCGGGACAGGGGCAAAGGGCACTGAAGCTTTCTTT	CASSGTGAKGTEAFF
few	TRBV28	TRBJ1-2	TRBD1	TGTGCCAGCGGTGGCCCCGGACAGGCAAACTATGGCTACACCTTC	CASGGPGQANYGYTF
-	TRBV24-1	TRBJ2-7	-	TGTGCCACCAGTGAGGACAGCTACGAGCAGTACTTC	CATSEDSYEQYF
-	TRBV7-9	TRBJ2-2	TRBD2	TGTGCCAGCAGCTCGGGGACTAGCGTGGGCGGGGAGCTGTTTTTT	CASSSGTSVGGELFF
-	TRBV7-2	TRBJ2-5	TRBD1	TGTGCCAGCAGCTTATCGCAGGGGGCATGGGAGACCCAGTACTTC	CASSLSQGAWETQYF
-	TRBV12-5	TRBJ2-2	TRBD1	TGTGCTAGTGGTCGGACAGGGGTGAACGGGGAGCTGTTTTTT	CASGRTGVNGELFF
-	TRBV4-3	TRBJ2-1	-	TGCGCCAGCAGCCAAGATAGGAGCTCCTACAATGAGCAGTTCTTC	CASSQDRSSYNEQFF
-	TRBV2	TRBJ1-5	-	TGTGCCAGCAGTGAAGGACAGTTTGAACCCCAGCATTTT	CASSEGQFEPQHF
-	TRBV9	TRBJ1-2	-	TGTGCCAGCAGCCAAAAAACCGGACGGGAGGATGGCTACACCTTC	CASSQKTGREDGYTF
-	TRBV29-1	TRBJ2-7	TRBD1	TGCAGCGTTGAAGCGGCGCCAGGGGGCGCGTACGAGCAGTACTTC	CSVEAAPGGAYEQYF
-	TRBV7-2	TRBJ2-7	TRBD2	TGTGCCAGCAGCTCTTGGGGGAGGGCTATCCACGAGCAGTACTTC	CASSSWGRAIHEQYF
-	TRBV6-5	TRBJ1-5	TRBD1	TGTGCCAGCAGTTCTAATCTACAGGGGGGACAGCCCCAGCATTTT	CASSSNLQGGQPQHF
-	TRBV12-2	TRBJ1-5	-	TGTGCAAGTCGCTTCAGGGGCCTGGGGGAGCCCCAGCATTTT	CASRFRGLGEPQHF
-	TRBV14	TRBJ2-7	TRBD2	TGTGCCAGCAGCCAGGGACTAGCGCAACTCCAGGGCGAGCAGTACTTC	CASSQGLAQLQGEQYF
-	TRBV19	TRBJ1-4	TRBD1	TGTGCCAGTAGCTCGGGACCTTTTACAGGGGGCGCGAATGAAAAACTGTTTTTT	CASSSGPFTGGANEKLFF
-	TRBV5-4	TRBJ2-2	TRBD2	TGTGCCAGCAGTTTTAGCGGGGCCGGGGAGCTGTTTTTT	CASSFSGAGELFF
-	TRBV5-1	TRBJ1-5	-	TGCGCCAGCAGCTTGACAGGGAATCAGCCCCAGCATTTT	CASSLTGNQPQHF
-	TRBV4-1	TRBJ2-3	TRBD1	TGCGCCAGCAGCCAATTATGGGACAGGGGTCTTAGCACAGATACGCAGTATTTT	CASSQLWDRGLSTDTQYF
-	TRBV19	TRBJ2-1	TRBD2	TGTGCCAGTAGTCCCCAGCGGGAACCCTACAATGAGCAGTTCTTC	CASSPQREPYNEQFF
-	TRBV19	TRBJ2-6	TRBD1	TGTGCCAGTAGTCGGACCGGGACAGGGGCCCCTGGGGCCAACGTCCTGACTTTC	CASSRTGTGAPGANVLTF
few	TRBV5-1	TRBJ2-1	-	TGCGCCAGCAGCTTGAGCCCCAACAATGAGCAGTTCTTC	CASSLSPNNEQFF
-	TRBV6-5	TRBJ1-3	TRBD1	TGTGCCAGTACAATTGACAGGGGAGAGGGAAACACCATATATTTT	CASTIDRGEGNTIYF
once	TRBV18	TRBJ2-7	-	TGTGCCAGCTCACCACCCACATTCAACGAGCAGTACTTC	CASSPPTFNEQYF
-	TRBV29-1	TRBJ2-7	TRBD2	TGCAGCGTTGACGCGGGGGGATACGAGCAGTACTTC	CSVDAGGYEQYF
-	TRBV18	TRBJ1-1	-	TGTGCCAGCTCACTCACAGGGAACACTGAAGCTTTCTTT	CASSLTGNTEAFF
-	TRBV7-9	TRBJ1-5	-	TGTGCCAGCAGCTTAGGACAAATTAGCAATCAGCCCCAGCATTTT	CASSLGQISNQPQHF
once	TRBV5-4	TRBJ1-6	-	TGTGCCAGCAGCTCTTCGGGGGATGGCAATTCACCCCTCCACTTT	CASSSSGDGNSPLHF
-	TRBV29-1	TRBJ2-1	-	TGCAGCGTTGGGGTTTCTAGCAATGAGCAGTTCTTC	CSVGVSSNEQFF
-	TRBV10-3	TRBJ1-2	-	TGTGCCATCAGGGACAGAAACTATGGCTACACCTTC	CAIRDRNYGYTF
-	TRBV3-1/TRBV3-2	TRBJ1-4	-	TGTGCCAGCAGCCAAGAAGCAGGGGAGAATGAAAAACTGTTTTTT	CASSQEAGENEKLFF
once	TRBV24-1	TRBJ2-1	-	TGTGCCACCAGTGATTACGACTTAGAACCTGAGCAGTTCTTC	CATSDYDLEPEQFF
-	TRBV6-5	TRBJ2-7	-	TGTGCCAGCAGTTACCAGGTCCACTCCTACGAGCAGTACTTC	CASSYQVHSYEQYF
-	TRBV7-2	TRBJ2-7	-	TGTGCCAGCAGCTTACAGGGAGGCGAGCAGTACTTC	CASSLQGGEQYF
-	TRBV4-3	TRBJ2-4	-	TGCGCCAGCAGCCAAGAAGTAGGGGGAGCCAAAAACATTCAGTACTTC	CASSQEVGGAKNIQYF
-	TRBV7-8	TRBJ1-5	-	TGTGCCAGCAGTTCGGACATTCGCAATCAGCCCCAGCATTTT	CASSSDIRNQPQHF
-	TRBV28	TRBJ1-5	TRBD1	TGTGCCAGCAGTCACACCGGGACAGGGGGTCAGCCCCAGCATTTT	CASSHTGTGGQPQHF
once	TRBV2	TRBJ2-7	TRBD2	TGTGCCAGCAGTGAATGGCTAGCGGGGACCGAGCAGTACTTC	CASSEWLAGTEQYF
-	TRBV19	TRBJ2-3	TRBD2	TGTGCCAGTAGTATTGGACTAGCGGGGGGAACCACAGATACGCAGTATTTT	CASSIGLAGGTTDTQYF
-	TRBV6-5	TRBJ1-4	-	TGTGCCAGCAGGTCCGACAGGAGGAATGAAAAACTGTTTTTT	CASRSDRRNEKLFF
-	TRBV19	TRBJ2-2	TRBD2	TGTGCCAGTAGTATAGGCGGGAGGGGGACCGGGGAGCTGTTTTTT	CASSIGGRGTGELFF
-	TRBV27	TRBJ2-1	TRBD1	TGTGCCAGCAGTTCAAGACAGGGGTCCTACAATGAGCAGTTCTTC	CASSSRQGSYNEQFF
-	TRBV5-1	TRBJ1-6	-	TGCGCCAGCAGCGTTTTGTCCGATAATTCACCCCTCCACTTT	CASSVLSDNSPLHF
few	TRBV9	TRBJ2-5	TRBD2	TGTGCCAGCAGCGTAGGCGGGAGGACTCAAGAGACCCAGTACTTC	CASSVGGRTQETQYF
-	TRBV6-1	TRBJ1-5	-	TGTGCCAGCAGTGGGCGTGATGGGGCACGAAATCAGCCCCAGCATTTT	CASSGRDGARNQPQHF
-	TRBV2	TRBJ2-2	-	TGTGCCAGCAGTGCAGGAGGGTTCGGCGGGGAGCTGTTTTTT	CASSAGGFGGELFF
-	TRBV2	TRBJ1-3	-	TGTGCCAGCAGTGAGAGGCGGAACTCTGGAAACACCATATATTTT	CASSERRNSGNTIYF